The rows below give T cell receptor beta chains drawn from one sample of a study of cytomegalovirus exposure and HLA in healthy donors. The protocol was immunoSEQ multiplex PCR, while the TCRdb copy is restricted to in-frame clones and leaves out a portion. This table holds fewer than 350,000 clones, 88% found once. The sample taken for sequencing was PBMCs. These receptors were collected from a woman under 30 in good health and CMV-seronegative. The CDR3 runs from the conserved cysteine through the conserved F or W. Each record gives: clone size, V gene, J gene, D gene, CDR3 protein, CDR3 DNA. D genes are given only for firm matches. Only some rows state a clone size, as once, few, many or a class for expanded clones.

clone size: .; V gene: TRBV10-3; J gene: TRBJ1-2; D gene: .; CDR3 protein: CAISTTNPYGYTF; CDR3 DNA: TGTGCCATCAGTACAACGAACCCCTATGGCTACACCTTC
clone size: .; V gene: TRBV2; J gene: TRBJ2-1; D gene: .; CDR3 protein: CASSTGLIFSSYNEQFF; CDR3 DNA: TGTGCCAGCAGTACTGGACTCATTTTTAGCTCCTACAATGAGCAGTTCTTC
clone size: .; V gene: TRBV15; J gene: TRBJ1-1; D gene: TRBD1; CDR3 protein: CATSRLNPGQGTEAFF; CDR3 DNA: TGTGCCACCAGCAGACTTAACCCGGGACAGGGGACTGAAGCTTTCTTT
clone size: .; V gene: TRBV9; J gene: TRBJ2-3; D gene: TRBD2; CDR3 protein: CASSASGSWDTQYF; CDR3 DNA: TGTGCCAGCAGCGCCAGCGGGAGTTGGGATACGCAGTATTTT
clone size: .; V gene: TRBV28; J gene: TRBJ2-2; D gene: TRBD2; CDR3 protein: CAIPSGRPYTGELFF; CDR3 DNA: TGTGCCATCCCTAGCGGGAGGCCCTACACCGGGGAGCTGTTTTTT
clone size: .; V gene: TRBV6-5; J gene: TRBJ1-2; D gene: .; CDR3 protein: CASSYHPGLSYGYTF; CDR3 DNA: TGTGCCAGCAGTTACCACCCGGGACTCAGCTATGGCTACACCTTC
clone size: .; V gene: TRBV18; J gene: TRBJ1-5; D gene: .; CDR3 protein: CASSQVGGKGNQPQHF; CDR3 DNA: TGTGCCAGCTCACAAGTCGGGGGGAAGGGCAATCAGCCCCAGCATTTT
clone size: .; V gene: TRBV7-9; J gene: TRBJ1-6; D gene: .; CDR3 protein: CASSLSGSPLHF; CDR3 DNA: TGTGCCAGCAGCTTATCAGGTTCACCCCTCCACTTT
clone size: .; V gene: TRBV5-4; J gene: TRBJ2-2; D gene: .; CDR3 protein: CASSLDSFTGELFF; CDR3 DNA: TGTGCCAGCAGCTTGGACAGTTTCACCGGGGAGCTGTTTTTT
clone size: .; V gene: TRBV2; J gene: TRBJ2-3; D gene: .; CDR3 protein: CASSVRGAYTDTQYF; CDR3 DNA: TGTGCCAGCAGTGTCCGGGGGGCCTACACAGATACGCAGTATTTT
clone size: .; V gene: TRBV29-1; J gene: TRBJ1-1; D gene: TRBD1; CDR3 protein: CSVEGHRGPTEAFF; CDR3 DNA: TGCAGCGTTGAAGGACACAGGGGACCCACTGAAGCTTTCTTT
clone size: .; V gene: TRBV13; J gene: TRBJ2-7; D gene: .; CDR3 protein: CASSLGGSYEQYF; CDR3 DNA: TGTGCCAGCAGCTTGGGGGGCTCCTACGAGCAGTACTTC
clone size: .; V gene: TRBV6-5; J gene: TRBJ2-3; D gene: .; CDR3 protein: CASSYSGGGGTDTQYF; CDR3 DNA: TGTGCCAGCAGTTACTCGGGGGGAGGGGGAACAGATACGCAGTATTTT
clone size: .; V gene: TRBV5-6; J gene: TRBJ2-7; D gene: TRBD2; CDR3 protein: CASSIPGLAAVYEQYF; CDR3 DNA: TGTGCCAGCAGCATACCGGGACTAGCGGCAGTCTACGAGCAGTACTTC
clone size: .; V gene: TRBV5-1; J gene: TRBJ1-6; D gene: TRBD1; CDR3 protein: CASSLGQGAYNSPLHF; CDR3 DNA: TGCGCCAGCAGCTTGGGACAGGGAGCCTATAATTCACCCCTCCACTTT
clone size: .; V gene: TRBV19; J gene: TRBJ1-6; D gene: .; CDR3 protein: CASSIISGNSPLHF; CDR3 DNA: TGTGCCAGTAGTATCATAAGCGGGAATTCACCCCTCCACTTT
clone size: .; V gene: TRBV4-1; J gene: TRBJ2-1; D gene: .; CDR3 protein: CASSQDPVYRVTNEQFF; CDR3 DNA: TGCGCCAGCAGCCAAGATCCCGTTTACAGGGTCACGAATGAGCAGTTCTTC
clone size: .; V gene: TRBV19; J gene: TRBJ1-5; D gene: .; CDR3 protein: CASLGSSNQPQHF; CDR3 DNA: TGTGCCAGCCTTGGGAGTAGCAATCAGCCCCAGCATTTT
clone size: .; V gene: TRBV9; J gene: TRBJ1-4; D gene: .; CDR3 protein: CASSVGVSPSNEKLFF; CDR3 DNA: TGTGCCAGCAGCGTAGGAGTATCGCCTTCTAATGAAAAACTGTTTTTT
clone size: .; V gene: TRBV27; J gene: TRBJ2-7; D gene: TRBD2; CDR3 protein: CASSYLAGAYEQYF; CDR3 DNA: TGTGCCAGCAGTTACCTAGCGGGAGCCTACGAGCAGTACTTC
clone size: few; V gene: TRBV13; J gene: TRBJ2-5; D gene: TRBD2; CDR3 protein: CASSPLAEETQYF; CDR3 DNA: TGTGCCAGCAGCCCACTAGCGGAAGAGACCCAGTACTTC
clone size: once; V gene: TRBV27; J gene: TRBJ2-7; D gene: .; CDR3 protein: CASSKRDSFASYEQYF; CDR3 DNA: TGTGCCAGCAGCAAGAGAGACAGCTTCGCTTCCTACGAGCAGTACTTC
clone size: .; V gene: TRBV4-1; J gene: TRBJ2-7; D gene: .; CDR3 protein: CASSHHGGSSSYEQYF; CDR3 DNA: TGCGCCAGCAGCCATCATGGGGGCAGTAGCTCCTACGAGCAGTACTTC
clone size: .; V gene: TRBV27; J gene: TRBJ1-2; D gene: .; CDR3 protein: CASSATGNYGYTF; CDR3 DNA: TGTGCCAGCAGTGCGACAGGAAACTATGGCTACACCTTC
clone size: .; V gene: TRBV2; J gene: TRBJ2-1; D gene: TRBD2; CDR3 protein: CASSAIAGGSYNEQFF; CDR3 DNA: TGTGCCAGCAGCGCTATAGCGGGAGGGTCCTACAATGAGCAGTTCTTC
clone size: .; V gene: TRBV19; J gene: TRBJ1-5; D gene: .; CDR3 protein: CASKSQSNQPQHF; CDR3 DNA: TGTGCCAGTAAAAGTCAGAGCAATCAGCCCCAGCATTTT
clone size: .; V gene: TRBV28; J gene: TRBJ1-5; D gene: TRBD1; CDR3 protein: CASSLQGGNQPQHF; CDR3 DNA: TGTGCCAGCAGTTTACAGGGGGGCAATCAGCCCCAGCATTTT
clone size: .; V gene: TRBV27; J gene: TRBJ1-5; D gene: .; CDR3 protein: CASSSDLGGQPQHF; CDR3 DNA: TGTGCCAGCAGCTCTGACTTGGGGGGGCAGCCCCAGCATTTT
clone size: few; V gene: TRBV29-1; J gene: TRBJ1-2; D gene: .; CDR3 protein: CSVEREISYGYTF; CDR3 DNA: TGCAGCGTTGAACGTGAGATAAGCTATGGCTACACCTTC
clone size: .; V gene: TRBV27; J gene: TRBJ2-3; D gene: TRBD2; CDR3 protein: CASSFGSGGSTDTQYF; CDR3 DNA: TGTGCCAGCAGTTTCGGCTCGGGAGGGAGCACAGATACGCAGTATTTT
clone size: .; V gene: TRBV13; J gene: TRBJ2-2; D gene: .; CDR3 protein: CASSLGSGPGELFF; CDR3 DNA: TGTGCCAGCAGCTTAGGTTCAGGGCCCGGGGAGCTGTTTTTT
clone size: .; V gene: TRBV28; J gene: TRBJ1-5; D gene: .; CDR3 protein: CASRRQNSNQPQHF; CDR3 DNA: TGTGCCAGCAGAAGACAGAATAGCAATCAGCCCCAGCATTTT
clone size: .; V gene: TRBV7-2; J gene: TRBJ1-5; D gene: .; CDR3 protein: CASSLNPPDSSNQPQHF; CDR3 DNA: TGTGCCAGCAGCTTAAACCCGCCAGACAGTAGCAATCAGCCCCAGCATTTT
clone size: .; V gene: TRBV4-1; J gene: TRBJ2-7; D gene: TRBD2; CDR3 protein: CASSQPTSGRPYEQYF; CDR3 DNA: TGCGCCAGCAGCCAACCGACTAGCGGGAGACCCTACGAGCAGTACTTC
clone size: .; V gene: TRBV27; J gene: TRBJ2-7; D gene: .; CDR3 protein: CASRRTNGGSYEQYF; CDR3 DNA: TGTGCCAGCCGCCGGACTAATGGGGGCTCCTACGAGCAGTACTTC
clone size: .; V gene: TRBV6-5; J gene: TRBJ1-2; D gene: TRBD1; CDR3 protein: CASRYQQGSGGYTF; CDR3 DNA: TGTGCCAGCAGATATCAACAGGGGTCGGGTGGCTACACCTTC
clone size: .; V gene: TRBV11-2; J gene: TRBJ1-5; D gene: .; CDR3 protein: CASSLGLGSPQHF; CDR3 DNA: TGTGCCAGCAGCTTAGGGTTGGGTAGCCCCCAGCATTTT
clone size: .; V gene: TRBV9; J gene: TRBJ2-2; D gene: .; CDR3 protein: CASRRNTGELFF; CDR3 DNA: TGTGCCAGCAGGAGGAACACCGGGGAGCTGTTTTTT
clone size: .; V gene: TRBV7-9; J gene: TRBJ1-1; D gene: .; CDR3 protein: CASSLGLQPKAFF; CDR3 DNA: TGTGCCAGCAGCTTAGGTCTACAGCCTAAAGCTTTCTTT
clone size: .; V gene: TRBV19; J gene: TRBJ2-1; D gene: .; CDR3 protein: CASSIVRSGYNEQFF; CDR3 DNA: TGTGCCAGTAGTATAGTCCGCAGCGGATACAATGAGCAGTTCTTC
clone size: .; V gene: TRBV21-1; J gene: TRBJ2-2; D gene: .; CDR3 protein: CASSSPGIAGNGELFF; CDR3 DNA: TGTGCCAGCAGCTCCCCCGGGATAGCGGGGAACGGGGAGCTGTTTTTT
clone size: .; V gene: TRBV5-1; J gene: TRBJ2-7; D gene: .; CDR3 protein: CASSRRLETYEQYF; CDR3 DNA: TGCGCCAGCAGCAGGAGACTGGAGACCTACGAGCAGTACTTC
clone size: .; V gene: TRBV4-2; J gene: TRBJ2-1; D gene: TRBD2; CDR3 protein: CASSQVWTSASRWNEQFF; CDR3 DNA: TGTGCCAGCAGCCAAGTGTGGACTAGCGCCTCACGGTGGAATGAGCAGTTCTTC
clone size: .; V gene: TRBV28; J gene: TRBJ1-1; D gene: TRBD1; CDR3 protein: CASMPSGTGVAEAFF; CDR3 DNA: TGTGCCAGCATGCCCTCCGGGACAGGGGTCGCTGAAGCTTTCTTT
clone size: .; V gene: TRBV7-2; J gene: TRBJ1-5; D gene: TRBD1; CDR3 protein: CASSPRDSNSNQPQHF; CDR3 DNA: TGTGCCAGCAGCCCTAGGGACAGCAATAGCAATCAGCCCCAGCATTTT
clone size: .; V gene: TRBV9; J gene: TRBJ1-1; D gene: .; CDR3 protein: CASSLGLIGATEAFF; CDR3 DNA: TGTGCCAGCAGTTTGGGGTTGATAGGGGCAACTGAAGCTTTCTTT
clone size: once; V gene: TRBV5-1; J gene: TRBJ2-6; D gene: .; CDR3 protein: CASSSGSGANVLTF; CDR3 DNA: TGCGCCAGCAGCTCAGGGTCAGGGGCCAACGTCCTGACTTTC
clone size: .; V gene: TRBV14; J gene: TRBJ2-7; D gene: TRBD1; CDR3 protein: CASSQGDRTWDEQYF; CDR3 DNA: TGTGCCAGCAGCCAAGGGGACAGGACCTGGGACGAGCAGTACTTC
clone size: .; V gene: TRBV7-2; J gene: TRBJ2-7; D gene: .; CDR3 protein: CASSLASASIYEQYF; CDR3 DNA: TGTGCCAGCAGCTTAGCTAGCGCGAGCATATACGAGCAGTACTTC
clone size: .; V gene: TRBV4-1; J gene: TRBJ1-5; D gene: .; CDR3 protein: CASSQTQAGLSNQPQHF; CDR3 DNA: TGCGCCAGCAGCCAAACCCAGGCGGGACTAAGCAATCAGCCCCAGCATTTT
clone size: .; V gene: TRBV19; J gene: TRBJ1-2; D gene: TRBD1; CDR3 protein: CASSPRTGGRGYGYTF; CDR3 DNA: TGTGCCAGTAGTCCAAGAACAGGGGGCCGAGGCTATGGCTACACCTTC
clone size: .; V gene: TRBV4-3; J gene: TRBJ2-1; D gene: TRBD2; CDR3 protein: CASSPGLAGGYNEQFF; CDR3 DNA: TGCGCCAGCAGCCCGGGACTAGCGGGAGGCTACAATGAGCAGTTCTTC
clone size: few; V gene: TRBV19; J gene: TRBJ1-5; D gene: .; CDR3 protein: CASRIQGSLNQPQHF; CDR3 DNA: TGTGCCAGTAGGATACAGGGTAGTTTGAATCAGCCCCAGCATTTT